This entry describes one T cell receptor (beta chain). Its antigen is unidentified. Cultured CD4+ T-cell DNA underwent Oncomine TCR Beta short-read sequencing. TCRdb independently ran MiXCR on the PCR reads; one entry per CDR3 protein. The sample includes about 5,700 distinct CDR3 sequences, about 37% of them seen just once. This sample was taken from a study of vaccination and CD4 T cells after COVID-19. Study-wide background: In culture, cells were exposed to overlapping spike peptides from SARS-CoV-2, HCoV-NL63, HCoV-OC43 and HCoV-229E.

Treatment meaning: roughly 11-day PBMC culture with coronavirus spike peptide pools or control peptides (ViraFEST assay). Those CD4+ T cells from the unexposed donor predate the COVID-19 pandemic (2011-2018). Having spent roughly 11 days in culture, CD4+ T cells were then isolated by negative selection. The ends lost 4 bases at V and 6 bases at J; junction bases unmatched: 7. CDR3 length: 15 amino acids. Germline V gene lookup returns CDR1 LNHDA and CDR2 SQIVND (reference sequence). The TCR originated in a human donor in good health. Specimen: CD4+ T cells from blood, cultured in vitro. The V gene is TRBV19, the J gene TRBJ1-2, with 11 bases lining up with TRBD1. CDR3 DNA sequence: TGTGCCAGTAGTACAGGACAGGGGGCCTTTAATGGCTACACCTTC. Amino acids: CASSTGQGAFNGYTF. The whole variable domain, remainder taken from reference TRBV19 and TRBJ1-2, is DGGITQSPKYLFRKEGQNVTLSCEQNLNHDAMYWYRQDPGQGLRLIYYSQIVNDFQKGDIAEGYSVSREKKESFPLTVTSAQKNPTAFYLCASSTGQGAFNGYTFGSGTRLTVV.